Presented here are 5 T cell receptor beta chains from one specimen sequenced in a study of T cell clonality in common variable immunodeficiency. Repertoires were generated with immunoSEQ multiplex PCR, while TCRdb's copy carries only in-frame clones and drops some. The sample contains 16,000 or so clones, none of them singletons. Findings and limits, study-wide: Common variable immunodeficiency TCR beta sequences reportedly had fewer deletions and N-nucleotide insertions.

The antigens of these receptors remain unknown. Sequences were obtained from peripheral blood mononuclear cells. The receptors come from a human donor with common variable immunodeficiency.

The CDR3 is CASGITGVGEQFF. The sequenced CDR3 bases are TGTGCCAGCGGGATAACGGGGGTGGGTGAG. V is TRBV2 and J is TRBJ2-1; TRBD2 is a possible D gene (6 bases). The read halts 3 residues ahead of the CDR3 end, with the missing end drawn from the germline J gene. With 8 bases removed from V and 9 bases from J, the gap between germline ends came to 17 bases. The CDR3 has 13 residues. Germline V gene lookup returns CDR1 SNHLY and CDR2 FYNNEI.

This clone was counted ten times or more. The sequenced fragment ends 3 residues before the CDR3 boundary, so the rest is inferred from the germline J gene. The V gene is TRBV29-1, the J gene TRBJ2-2; D is undetermined. The CDR3 extends over 11 amino acids. CDR1 SQVTM and CDR2 ANQGSEA come from the germline V gene. V lost 6 bases and J lost 1, with 3 bases in between. The CDR3 DNA, read in part, is TGCAGCGTAGGGAACACCGGGGAG. Protein: CSVGNTGE. The full CDR3 sequence reads CSVGNTGELFF.

This clone was found a few times. The DNA ends 3 residues before the CDR3 does, and the rest of the CDR3 is filled in from the germline J gene. The chain employs TRBV18 and TRBJ1-2; no clear D. This CDR3 comprises 14 residues. V lost 3 bases, J lost 5 bases, and 13 bases lay in between. Germline V lookup: CDR1 KGHSH, CDR2 LQKENI. The part of the CDR3 DNA that was read is TGTGCCAGCTCACCGCCCAACAGCTTATATGGC. Translation gives CASSPPNSLYG. The full-length CDR3 reads as CASSPPNSLYGYTF.

This clone appeared a few times. The read gets to within 3 residues of the CDR3 end, and the germline J gene fills in the rest. The chain links TRBV7-2 to TRBJ2-5; TRBD2 matches at 11 bases. Germline loops: CDR1 SGHTA, CDR2 FQGNSA. This CDR3 contains 15 residues. The J segment lost 1 base and the V segment lost 5 bases, leaving 3 bases of the junction unmatched. The CDR3 DNA, read in part, is TGTGCCAGCAGCCTGACTAGCGGGGTCCAAGAGACC. Its translation is CASSLTSGVQET. The CDR3 in full is CASSLTSGVQETQYF.

Note on this clone: The read comes to an end 3 residues before the CDR3 does, leaving the germline J gene to fill in the end. The V gene is TRBV7-8, the J gene TRBJ1-4; perhaps TRBD1 as D (6 bases). The CDR3 runs to 15 residues. Germline CDR1 reads SGHVS; CDR2 reads FQNEAQ. Trimming took off 5 bases at V and 0 bases at J, with 10 bases between the two ends. The CDR3 bases that were read are TGTGCCAGCAGCCTCTGGACAGCAACTAATGAAAAA. Translated: CASSLWTATNEK. The complete CDR3 protein is CASSLWTATNEKLFF.